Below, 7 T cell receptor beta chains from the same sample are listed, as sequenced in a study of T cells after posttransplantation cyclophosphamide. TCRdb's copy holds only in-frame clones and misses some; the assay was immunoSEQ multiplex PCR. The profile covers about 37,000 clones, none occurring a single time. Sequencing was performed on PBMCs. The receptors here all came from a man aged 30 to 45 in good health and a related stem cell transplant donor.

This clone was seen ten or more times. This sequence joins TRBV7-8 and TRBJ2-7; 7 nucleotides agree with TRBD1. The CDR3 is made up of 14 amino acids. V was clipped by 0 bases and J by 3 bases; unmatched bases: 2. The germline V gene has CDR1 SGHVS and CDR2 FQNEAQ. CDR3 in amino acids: CASSLAGQDYEQYF. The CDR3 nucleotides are TGTGCCAGCAGCTTAGCCGGACAGGACTACGAGCAGTACTTC.

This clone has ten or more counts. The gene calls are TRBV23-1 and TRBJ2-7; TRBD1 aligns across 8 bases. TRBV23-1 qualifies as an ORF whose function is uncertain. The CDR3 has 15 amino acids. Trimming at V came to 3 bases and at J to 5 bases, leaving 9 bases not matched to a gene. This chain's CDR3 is CASSQQDREVNEQYF. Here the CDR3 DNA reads TGCGCCAGCAGTCAGCAGGACAGGGAGGTTAACGAGCAGTACTTC.

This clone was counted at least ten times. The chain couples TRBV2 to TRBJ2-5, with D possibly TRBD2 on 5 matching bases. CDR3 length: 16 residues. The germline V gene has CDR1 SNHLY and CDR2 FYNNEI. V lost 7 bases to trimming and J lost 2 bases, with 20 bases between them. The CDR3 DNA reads TGTGCCAGCACAGTTGGGCTCGGCAGGACTCAAGAGACCCAGTACTTC. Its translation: CASTVGLGRTQETQYF.

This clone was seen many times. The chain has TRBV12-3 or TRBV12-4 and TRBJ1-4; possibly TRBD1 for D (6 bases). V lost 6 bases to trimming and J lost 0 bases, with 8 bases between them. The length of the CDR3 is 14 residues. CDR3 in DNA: TGTGCCAGCAGAACAGGGTCAACTAATGAAAAACTGTTTTTT. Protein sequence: CASRTGSTNEKLFF.

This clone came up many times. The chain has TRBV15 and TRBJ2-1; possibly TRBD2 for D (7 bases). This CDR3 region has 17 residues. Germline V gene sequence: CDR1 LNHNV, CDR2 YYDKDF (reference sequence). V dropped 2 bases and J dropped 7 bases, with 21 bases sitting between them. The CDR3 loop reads CATSRYGGAPSTNEQFF. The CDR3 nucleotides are TGTGCCACCAGCAGATATGGGGGGGCCCCATCTACAAATGAGCAGTTCTTC. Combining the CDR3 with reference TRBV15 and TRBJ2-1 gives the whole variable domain DAMVIQNPRYQVTQFGKPVTLSCSQTLNHNVMYWYQQKSSQAPKLLFHYYDKDFNNEADTPDNFQSRRPNTSFCFLDIRSPGLGDTAMYLCATSRYGGAPSTNEQFFGPGTRLTVL.

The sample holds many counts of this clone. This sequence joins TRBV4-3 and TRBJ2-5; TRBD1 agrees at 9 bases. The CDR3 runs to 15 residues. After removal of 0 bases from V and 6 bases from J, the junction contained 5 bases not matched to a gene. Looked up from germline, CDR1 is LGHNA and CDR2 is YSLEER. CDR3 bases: TGCGCCAGCAGCCAAGATCCGGACAGGGGTCAGACCCAGTACTTC. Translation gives CASSQDPDRGQTQYF.

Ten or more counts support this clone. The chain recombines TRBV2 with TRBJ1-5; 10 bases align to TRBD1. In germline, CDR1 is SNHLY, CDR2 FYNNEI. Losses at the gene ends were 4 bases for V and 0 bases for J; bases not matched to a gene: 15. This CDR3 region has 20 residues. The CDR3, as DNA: TGTGCCAGCAGTGTAGGGACAGGGGACCCCGGTCCTTATAGCAATCAGCCCCAGCATTTT. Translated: CASSVGTGDPGPYSNQPQHF.